This paragraph reports one T cell receptor beta chain. The method was immunoSEQ multiplex PCR; TCRdb's version includes in-frame clones alone and lacks a portion of them. This table has roughly 99,000 clones, around 93% appearing once. The sample belongs to a study of T cell changes during pregnancy in multiple sclerosis. After removal of 5 bases from V and 3 bases from J, the junction contained 5 bases not matched to a gene. Germline V lookup: CDR1 SEHNR, CDR2 FQNEAQ (reference sequence). The CDR3 is made up of 15 amino acids. This clonotype was sampled from a female donor in good health, enrolled as a control in a pregnancy study. This specimen was peripheral blood, taken in the third trimester of pregnancy. The V call is TRBV7-9, the J call TRBJ2-1; 9 nucleotides line up with TRBD1. The CDR3 region has the DNA TGTGCCAGCAGCGCGGGACAGGGATTCTACAATGAGCAGTTCTTC. It is translated as CASSAGQGFYNEQFF.